A single T cell receptor beta chain is shown here with its context. Sequencing of TCR beta was performed on blood CD8+ T cells and on blood CD4+ T cells. These data are taken from a study of CD8 T cells in Susac syndrome. Random hexamers were used to reverse transcribe an amount of roughly 0.45 to 1 ug RNA. Across 54 Vbeta and 13 Jbeta, TCR beta CDR3 was amplified with immunoSEQ multiplex PCR. A single record per CDR3 protein comes from TCRdb applying MiXCR to the immunoSEQ multiplex PCR reads. The table lists over 200,000 distinct CDR3 sequences, 85% to 95% of them singletons. Losses at the gene ends were 5 bases for V and 4 bases for J; bases not matched to a gene: 7. The CDR3 extends over 14 amino acids. Germline V gene lookup returns CDR1 DFQATT and CDR2 SNEGSKA (reference sequence).

The sample was CD4+ T cells from PBMCs. This chain links TRBV20-1 with TRBJ2-2; 7 nucleotides match TRBD2. The receptor was derived from a human donor with multiple sclerosis. In DNA form, the CDR3 reads TGCAGTGCTCCCCGGGAGGCTATCACCGGGGAGCTGTTTTTT. It codes for CSAPREAITGELFF.